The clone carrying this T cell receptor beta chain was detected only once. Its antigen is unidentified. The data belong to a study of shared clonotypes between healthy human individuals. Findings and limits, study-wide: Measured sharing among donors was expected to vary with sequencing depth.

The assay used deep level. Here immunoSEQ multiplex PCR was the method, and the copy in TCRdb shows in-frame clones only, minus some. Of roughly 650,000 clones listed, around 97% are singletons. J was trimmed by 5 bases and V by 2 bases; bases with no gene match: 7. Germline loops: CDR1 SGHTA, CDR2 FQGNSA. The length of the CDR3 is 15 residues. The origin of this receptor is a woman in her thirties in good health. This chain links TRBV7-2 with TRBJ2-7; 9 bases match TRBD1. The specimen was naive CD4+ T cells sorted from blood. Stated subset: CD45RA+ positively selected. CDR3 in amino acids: CASSLSGTGFHEQYF. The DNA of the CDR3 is TGTGCCAGCAGCTTATCCGGGACAGGGTTCCACGAGCAGTACTTC.